The present T cell receptor beta chain was sequenced within a study of cytomegalovirus exposure and HLA in healthy donors. Study-level points and caveats: Most TCR sequences were rare, but some public TCRs occurred in many donors. Later work found that TCR association rates differed between HLA loci; DRB1 had the most and HLA-C the fewest.

Germline V gene lookup returns CDR1 MGHRA and CDR2 YSYEKL. This CDR3 spans 17 amino acids. Trimming left V 2 bases short and J 6 bases short, with 20 bases between. For this clone: Its antigen is unknown.

The PCR used 60 Vbeta and 13 Jbeta primers. Method: immunoSEQ multiplex PCR; TCRdb's copy keeps in-frame clones and lacks some. This table holds 200,000 or so clones, roughly 84% found once. The receptor was derived from a girl under three years old in good health and CMV-seronegative. The specimen sequenced was PBMCs. The chain links TRBV4-1 to TRBJ1-5; tentative D call: TRBD1 (6 bases). CDR3 protein: CASSQSGTGYTGQPQHF. CDR3 coding DNA: TGCGCCAGCAGCCAATCCGGTACAGGGTACACGGGTCAGCCCCAGCATTTT.